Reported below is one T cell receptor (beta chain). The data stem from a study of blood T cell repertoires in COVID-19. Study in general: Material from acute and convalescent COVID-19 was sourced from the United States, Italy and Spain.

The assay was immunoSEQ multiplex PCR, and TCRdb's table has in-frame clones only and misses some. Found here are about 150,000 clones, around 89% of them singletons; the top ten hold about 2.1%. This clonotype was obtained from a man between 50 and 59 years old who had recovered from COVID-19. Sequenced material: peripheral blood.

The CDR3 bases are TGTGCCAGCAGTCCACGGACTAGCGGGGGCCATTACGAGCAGTACTTC. Protein: CASSPRTSGGHYEQYF. V gene TRBV6-4 combines with J gene TRBJ2-7, with 13 bases aligning to TRBD2. The CDR3 is 16 residues long. Germline loops: CDR1 MRHNA, CDR2 SNTAGT. Trimming removed 5 bases from V and 4 bases from J; junction bases left unmatched: 8.